This T cell receptor (beta chain) was sequenced for a study of shared clonotypes between healthy human individuals. Researchers reported that CD8 memory united CD45RO+ cells with CCR7-negative CD45RA+ TemRA cells. The method was immunoSEQ multiplex PCR; TCRdb's version includes in-frame clones alone and lacks a portion of them. The data hold 600,000 to 750,000 clones, with 90% observed a single time. The CDR3 loop spans 15 amino acids. The V end lost 0 bases, the J end lost 5 bases, and 13 bases lay between the germline ends. The germline CDR1 and CDR2 sequences are SGHTA and FQGNSA. This sequence joins TRBV7-2 and TRBJ1-2; tentatively, D is TRBD1 (5 bases). The TCR was taken from a man aged 18-30 years in good health. Some clones in this sample may be carry-over from other donors' samples. The sequenced sample was memory CD8+ T cells from PBMCs. Documented subset: CD45RO+ cells pooled with CCR7-negative TemRA cells. The CDR3 bases are TGTGCCAGCAGCTTAGCGGCCCCAGGGTTGTATGGCTACACCTTC. It yields the protein CASSLAAPGLYGYTF.